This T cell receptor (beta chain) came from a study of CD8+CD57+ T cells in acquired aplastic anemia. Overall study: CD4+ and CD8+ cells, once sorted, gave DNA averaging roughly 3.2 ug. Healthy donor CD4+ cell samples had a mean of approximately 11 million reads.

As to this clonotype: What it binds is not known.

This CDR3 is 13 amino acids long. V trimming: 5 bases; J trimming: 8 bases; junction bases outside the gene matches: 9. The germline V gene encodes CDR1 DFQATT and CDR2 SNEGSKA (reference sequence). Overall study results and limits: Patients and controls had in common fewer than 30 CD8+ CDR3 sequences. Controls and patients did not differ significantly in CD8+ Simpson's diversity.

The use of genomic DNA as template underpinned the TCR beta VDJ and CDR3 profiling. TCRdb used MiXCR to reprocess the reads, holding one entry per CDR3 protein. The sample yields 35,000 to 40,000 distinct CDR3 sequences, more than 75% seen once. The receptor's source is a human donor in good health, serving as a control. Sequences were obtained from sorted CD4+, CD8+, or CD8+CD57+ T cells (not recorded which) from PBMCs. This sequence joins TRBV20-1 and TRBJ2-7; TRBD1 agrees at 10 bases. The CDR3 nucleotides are TGCAGTGCTCTCCCGGGACAGGGGACTCAGCAGTACTTC. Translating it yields CSALPGQGTQQYF.